This TCR beta chain comes out of a study of T cells after yellow fever vaccination. Findings and caveats of the study: Weaker, the secondary response peaked sooner, at day 5 versus 15.

This CDR3 region has 15 residues. With 6 bases clipped from V and 0 bases from J, the junction kept 8 bases outside the gene matches. Germline CDR1 and CDR2: SNHLY and FYNNEI. This clonotype was recorded a few times. What it recognizes is unknown. Researchers made TCR cDNA using 5'RACE template switching, and this step added a universal primer site and UMIs. TCRdb reprocessed the 5' RACE reads via MiXCR and lists one record per CDR3 protein. The sample lists approximately 600,000 distinct CDR3 sequences; 9% to 15% were seen once. The TCR was taken from a man in his thirties or forties who received the YFV17D yellow fever vaccine. The input for sequencing was PBMCs, taken on the day of the yellow fever booster vaccination. The chain couples TRBV2 to TRBJ2-7, with 7 bases lining up with TRBD1. CDR3 sequence (DNA): TGTGCCAGCAGCGAAACGGACAGGAGCTCCTACGAGCAGTACTTC. It is translated as CASSETDRSSYEQYF.